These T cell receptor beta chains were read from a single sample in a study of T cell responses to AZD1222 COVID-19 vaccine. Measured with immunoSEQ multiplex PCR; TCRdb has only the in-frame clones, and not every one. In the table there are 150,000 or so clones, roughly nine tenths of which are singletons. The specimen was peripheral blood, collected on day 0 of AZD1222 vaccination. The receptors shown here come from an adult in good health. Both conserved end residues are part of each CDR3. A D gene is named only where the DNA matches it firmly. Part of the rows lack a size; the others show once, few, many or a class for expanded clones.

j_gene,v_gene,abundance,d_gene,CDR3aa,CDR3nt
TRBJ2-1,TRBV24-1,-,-,CATSELTSSGYGEQFF,TGTGCCACCAGTGAACTCACCTCGTCCGGCTACGGTGAGCAGTTCTTC
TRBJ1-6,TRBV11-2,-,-,CASSFNRYSPLHF,TGTGCCAGCAGCTTTAACAGATATTCACCCCTCCACTTT
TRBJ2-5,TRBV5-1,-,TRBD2,CASSLMLAGEVETQYF,TGCGCCAGCAGCTTGATGCTAGCGGGAGAGGTAGAGACCCAGTACTTC
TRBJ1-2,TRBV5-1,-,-,CASSLSTGSNYGYTF,TGCGCCAGCAGCTTGTCAACAGGGTCTAACTATGGCTACACCTTC
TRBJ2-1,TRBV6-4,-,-,CASSAPRQPGEFF,TGTGCCAGCAGCGCTCCTCGACAGCCTGGGGAGTTCTTC
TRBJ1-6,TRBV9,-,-,CASSVATEGPYNSPLHF,TGTGCCAGCAGCGTAGCTACCGAGGGGCCCTATAATTCACCCCTCCACTTT
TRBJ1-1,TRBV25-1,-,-,CASSLRGLRDTEAFF,TGTGCCAGCAGCTTGAGGGGTCTTAGGGACACTGAAGCTTTCTTT
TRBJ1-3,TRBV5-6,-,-,CASTPSGRGNTIYF,TGTGCCAGCACCCCTTCGGGCAGGGGAAACACCATATATTTT
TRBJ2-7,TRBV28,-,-,CASRSTGLRSYEQYF,TGTGCCAGCAGGTCGACGGGGCTAAGGTCCTACGAGCAGTACTTC
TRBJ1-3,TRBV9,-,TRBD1,CASSVGPGQGVQNTIYF,TGTGCCAGCAGCGTAGGGCCGGGACAGGGGGTTCAAAACACCATATATTTT
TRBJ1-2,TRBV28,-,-,CASSPHLYGYTF,TGTGCCAGCAGTCCACACCTCTATGGCTACACCTTC
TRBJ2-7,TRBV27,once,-,CASSLGTLPYEQYF,TGTGCCAGCAGTTTAGGCACTTTGCCCTACGAGCAGTACTTC
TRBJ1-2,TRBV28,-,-,CASSYQDYGYTF,TGTGCCAGCAGTTACCAGGACTATGGCTACACCTTC
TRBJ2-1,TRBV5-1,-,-,CASSLVGSGDNEQFF,TGCGCCAGCAGCTTGGTGGGGTCTGGGGACAATGAGCAGTTCTTC
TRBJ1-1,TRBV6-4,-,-,CASKRTIYTEAFF,TGTGCCAGCAAAAGGACCATCTACACTGAAGCTTTCTTT
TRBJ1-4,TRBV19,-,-,CASSRDTTNEKLFF,TGTGCCAGTAGTAGAGATACAACTAATGAAAAACTGTTTTTT
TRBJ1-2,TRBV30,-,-,CAWSVSGAIVNYGYTF,TGTGCCTGGAGTGTATCAGGGGCGATAGTTAACTATGGCTACACCTTC
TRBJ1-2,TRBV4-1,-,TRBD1,CASSQAGTGNYGYTF,TGCGCCAGCAGCCAAGCCGGGACAGGTAACTATGGCTACACCTTC
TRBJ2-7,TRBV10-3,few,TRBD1,CAISLTGADEQYF,TGTGCCATCAGCTTAACAGGGGCGGACGAGCAGTACTTC
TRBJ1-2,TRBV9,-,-,CASSVGVYGYTF,TGTGCCAGCAGCGTAGGAGTCTATGGCTACACCTTC
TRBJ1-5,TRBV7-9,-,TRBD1,CASSWGQGAGQPQHF,TGTGCCAGCAGCTGGGGACAGGGGGCAGGACAGCCCCAGCATTTT
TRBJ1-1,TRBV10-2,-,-,CASIGGNTEAFF,TGCGCCAGCATTGGGGGGAACACTGAAGCTTTCTTT
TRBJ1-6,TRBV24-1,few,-,CATSDPREGNSPLHF,TGTGCCACCAGTGATCCCAGGGAGGGTAATTCACCCCTCCACTTT
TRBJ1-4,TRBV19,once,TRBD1,CATYGTGSANEKLFF,TGTGCCACCTATGGGACAGGGTCGGCTAATGAAAAACTGTTTTTT
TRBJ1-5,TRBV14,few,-,CASSSGTTNQPQHF,TGTGCCAGCAGCAGCGGGACAACCAATCAGCCCCAGCATTTT
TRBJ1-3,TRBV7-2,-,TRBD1,CASSPGTGRNTIYF,TGTGCCAGCAGCCCCGGGACAGGGAGAAACACCATATATTTT
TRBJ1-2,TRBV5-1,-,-,CASSLGSTGPPYGYTF,TGCGCCAGCAGCTTGGGATCCACAGGGCCTCCTTACGGCTACACCTTC
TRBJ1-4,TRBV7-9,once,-,CASSRDSLIDEKLFF,TGTGCCAGCAGCCGCGACAGCCTTATCGATGAAAAACTGTTTTTT
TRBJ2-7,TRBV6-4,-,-,CASSAQGNSEQYF,TGTGCCAGCAGTGCTCAGGGTAATAGCGAGCAGTACTTC
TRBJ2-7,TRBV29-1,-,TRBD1,CSVVKGARSYEQYF,TGCAGCGTTGTCAAGGGGGCGCGATCCTACGAGCAGTACTTC
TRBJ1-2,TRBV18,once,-,CASSPDNGYGYTF,TGTGCCAGCTCACCGGACAACGGCTATGGCTACACCTTC
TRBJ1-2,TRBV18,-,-,CASSPLRDNNYDGYTF,TGTGCCAGCTCACCACTCCGGGACAACAACTATGATGGCTACACCTTC
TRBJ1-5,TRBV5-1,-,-,CASSRESGNQPQHF,TGCGCCAGCAGCAGGGAATCTGGCAATCAGCCCCAGCATTTT
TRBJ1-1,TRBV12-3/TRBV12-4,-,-,CAGKGSDTEAFF,TGTGCCGGAAAGGGGTCGGACACTGAAGCTTTCTTT
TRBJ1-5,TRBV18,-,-,CASSLGRTRYQPQHF,TGTGCCAGCTCCCTCGGTCGTACCCGGTATCAGCCCCAGCATTTT
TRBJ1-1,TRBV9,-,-,CASSVAVYTEAFF,TGTGCCAGCAGCGTTGCCGTGTACACTGAAGCTTTCTTT
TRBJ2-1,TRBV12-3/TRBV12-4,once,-,CASREDSYNEQFF,TGTGCCAGCAGGGAGGACAGCTACAATGAGCAGTTCTTC
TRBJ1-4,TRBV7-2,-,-,CASSQDGRADEKLFF,TGTGCCAGCAGCCAGGACGGGAGAGCGGATGAAAAACTGTTTTTT
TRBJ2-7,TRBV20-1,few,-,CSASTGFASEQYF,TGCAGTGCTAGTACAGGGTTCGCCTCCGAGCAGTACTTC
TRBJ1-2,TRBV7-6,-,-,CASSLKGWGASYGYTF,TGTGCCAGCAGCTTAAAGGGGTGGGGGGCGTCCTATGGCTACACCTTC
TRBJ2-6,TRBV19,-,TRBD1,CASSILGTGVSGANVLTF,TGTGCCAGTAGTATCCTTGGGACAGGGGTCTCTGGGGCCAACGTCCTGACTTTC
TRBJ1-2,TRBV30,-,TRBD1,CACGTGGYYTF,TGTGCCTGCGGGACAGGGGGTTACTACACCTTC
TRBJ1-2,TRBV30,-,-,CAWSDRLQGSNYGYTF,TGTGCCTGGAGTGACCGCTTGCAGGGCTCTAACTATGGCTACACCTTC
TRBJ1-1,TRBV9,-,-,CASSVGGKVTDEAFF,TGTGCCAGCAGCGTAGGAGGGAAGGTGACAGATGAAGCTTTCTTT
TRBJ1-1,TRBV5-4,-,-,CASSSMDTEAFF,TGTGCCAGCAGCTCAATGGACACTGAAGCTTTCTTT
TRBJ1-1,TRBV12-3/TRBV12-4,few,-,CASSSTANTEAFF,TGTGCCAGCAGTTCGACAGCTAACACTGAAGCTTTCTTT
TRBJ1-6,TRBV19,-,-,CASSSGTFLASPLHF,TGTGCCAGTAGTTCCGGGACCTTCTTGGCTTCACCCCTCCACTTT
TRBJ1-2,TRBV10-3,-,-,CAISEAAGDGGYTF,TGTGCCATCAGTGAGGCGGCAGGGGACGGTGGCTACACCTTC
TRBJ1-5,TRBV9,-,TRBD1,CASSAGGVGQPQHF,TGTGCCAGCAGTGCAGGGGGGGTGGGCCAGCCCCAGCATTTT
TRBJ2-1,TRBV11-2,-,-,CASSLLSKATYNEQFF,TGTGCCAGCAGCTTACTGAGTAAGGCGACCTACAATGAGCAGTTCTTC
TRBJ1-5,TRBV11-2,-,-,CASSQSGQSNQPQHF,TGTGCCAGCAGCCAGTCGGGGCAGAGCAATCAGCCCCAGCATTTT
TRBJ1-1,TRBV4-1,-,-,CASSHGPYTEAFF,TGCGCCAGCAGCCACGGGCCCTACACTGAAGCTTTCTTT
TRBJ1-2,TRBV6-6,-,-,CASRLRAGSHYGYTF,TGTGCCAGCAGATTACGTGCAGGGTCTCACTATGGCTACACCTTC
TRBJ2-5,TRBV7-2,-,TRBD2,CASSGHGGATQETQYF,TGTGCCAGCAGCGGACACGGGGGGGCTACACAAGAGACCCAGTACTTC
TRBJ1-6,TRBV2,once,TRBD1,CASRGDRGLGNSPLHF,TGTGCCAGCAGGGGGGACAGGGGGCTAGGTAATTCACCCCTCCACTTT
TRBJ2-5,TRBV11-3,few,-,CASSFWLGETQYF,TGTGCCAGCAGCTTCTGGCTGGGAGAGACCCAGTACTTC
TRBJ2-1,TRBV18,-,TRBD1,CASSPPEQGPRWGKQFF,TGTGCCAGCTCACCCCCAGAACAGGGGCCGCGTTGGGGCAAGCAGTTCTTC
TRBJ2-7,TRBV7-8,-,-,CASSRAQTYEQYF,TGTGCCAGCAGTCGGGCTCAAACCTACGAGCAGTACTTC
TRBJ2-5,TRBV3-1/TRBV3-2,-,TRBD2,CASSQGVIQLAGAGETQYF,TGTGCCAGCAGCCAAGGGGTCATCCAGCTAGCGGGAGCGGGGGAGACCCAGTACTTC
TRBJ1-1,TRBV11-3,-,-,CASSPRANTEAFF,TGTGCCAGCAGCCCCAGGGCGAACACTGAAGCTTTCTTT